These T cell receptor beta chains were read from a single sample in a study of T cell changes during pregnancy in multiple sclerosis. Method: immunoSEQ multiplex PCR; TCRdb's copy keeps in-frame clones and lacks some. The sample gives 85,000 to 130,000 clones, 85% to 95% of which show up once; 1.6% is in the top ten. Sequenced material: peripheral blood, taken after pregnancy. The receptors here all came from a female donor with multiple sclerosis, enrolled in a pregnancy study. Each CDR3 is given with its conserved first and last residue. A D gene is named only where the DNA matches it firmly. Size is omitted from some rows. Given values are once, few, many or a class for expanded clones.

j_call v_call d_call clone_size cdr3_aa cdr3_nt
TRBJ2-7 TRBV5-4 TRBD2 NA CASSDTSGSPNEQYF TGTGCCAGCAGCGATACTAGCGGGAGCCCCAACGAGCAGTACTTC
TRBJ2-7 TRBV18 TRBD2 NA CASSPGLAGEQYF TGTGCCAGCTCCCCGGGACTAGCGGGAGAGCAGTACTTC
TRBJ1-5 TRBV7-2 TRBD1 once CASSLGDRGSQPQHF TGTGCCAGCAGCTTAGGAGACAGGGGAAGTCAGCCCCAGCATTTT
TRBJ2-7 TRBV13 NA NA CASSSGRVEQYF TGTGCCAGCAGCTCGGGAAGGGTCGAGCAGTACTTC
TRBJ2-2 TRBV7-2 NA NA CASTRGGIGELFF TGTGCCAGCACCCGAGGAGGGATCGGGGAGCTGTTTTTT
TRBJ2-3 TRBV27 NA once CASSFRQGRGTQYF TGTGCCAGCAGTTTTCGGCAGGGGAGGGGTACGCAGTATTTT
TRBJ2-5 TRBV5-1 TRBD1 once CASSFSGTEETQYF TGCGCCAGCAGTTTTTCCGGGACAGAAGAGACCCAGTACTTC
TRBJ1-1 TRBV5-1 NA NA CASSSGLGLPANTEAFF TGCGCCAGCAGCTCTGGCTTGGGACTTCCAGCAAACACTGAAGCTTTCTTT
TRBJ1-2 TRBV27 TRBD1 NA CASSRTGGDYGYTF TGTGCCAGCAGTCGAACAGGGGGCGACTATGGCTACACCTTC
TRBJ1-1 TRBV4-1 TRBD1 NA CASSQDRTGFTEAFF TGCGCCAGCAGCCAAGATAGGACAGGCTTCACTGAAGCTTTCTTT
TRBJ1-2 TRBV28 TRBD1 NA CASSLAEDRANYGYTF TGTGCCAGCAGTCTCGCCGAAGACAGGGCTAACTATGGCTACACCTTC
TRBJ2-3 TRBV5-1 TRBD2 once CASSWGDGRTDTQYF TGCGCCAGCAGCTGGGGGGACGGGAGGACAGATACGCAGTATTTT
TRBJ1-2 TRBV6-1 NA once CASSERGDYGYTF TGTGCCAGCAGTGAAAGGGGCGACTATGGCTACACCTTC
TRBJ2-3 TRBV19 TRBD1 NA CASSAGGSRTDTQYF TGTGCCAGTAGTGCAGGGGGTAGTAGGACAGATACGCAGTATTTT
TRBJ2-7 TRBV18 NA NA CASSSIRGVSTYEQYF TGTGCAAGCTCTTCCATCCGAGGTGTCAGCACCTACGAGCAGTACTTC
TRBJ1-2 TRBV6-6 NA few CASSYSNQRHGYTF TGTGCCAGCAGTTACTCGAATCAGCGGCATGGCTACACCTTC
TRBJ2-5 TRBV9 TRBD1 NA CASSVEGQEETQYF TGTGCCAGCAGCGTAGAGGGACAGGAAGAGACCCAGTACTTC
TRBJ2-7 TRBV5-1 TRBD2 NA CASSLSLAGVYEQYF TGCGCCAGCAGCTTGTCACTAGCGGGGGTCTACGAGCAGTACTTC
TRBJ1-3 TRBV5-1 NA NA CASRPGLSSGNTIYF TGCGCCAGCAGGCCGGGACTGAGCTCTGGAAACACCATATATTTT
TRBJ2-2 TRBV5-4 NA NA CASSLTGVGTGELFF TGTGCCAGCAGCTTGACGGGGGTGGGCACCGGGGAGCTGTTTTTT
TRBJ1-1 TRBV28 NA NA CASSHRAEAFF TGTGCCAGCAGCCACCGGGCTGAAGCTTTCTTT
TRBJ2-5 TRBV4-1 NA NA CASSQTSSGTQYF TGCGCCAGCAGCCAAACTAGCTCGGGGACCCAGTACTTC
TRBJ1-1 TRBV19 NA few CASSSPGKTLKAFF TGTGCCAGTAGCTCCCCGGGGAAAACACTGAAAGCTTTCTTT
TRBJ2-5 TRBV18 TRBD2 NA CASSPSGGAETQYF TGTGCCAGCTCACCAAGCGGGGGGGCGGAGACCCAGTACTTC
TRBJ1-4 TRBV30 NA NA CAWSLISTVNEKLFF TGTGCCTGGAGCCTGATCAGCACAGTTAATGAAAAACTGTTTTTT
TRBJ2-5 TRBV25-1 NA NA CASSEQRARAIGETQYF TGTGCCAGCAGTGAACAAAGGGCCAGGGCAATTGGAGAGACCCAGTACTTC
TRBJ1-5 TRBV28 NA NA CASSLLSRHVNQPQHF TGTGCCAGCAGTTTATTGTCTCGACACGTTAATCAGCCCCAGCATTTT
TRBJ2-7 TRBV28 NA NA CASSSNLNEQYF TGTGCCAGCAGTTCCAACCTAAACGAGCAGTACTTC
TRBJ2-5 TRBV11-1 TRBD2 NA CASSLSLGLAPETQYF TGTGCCAGCAGCCTCAGCTTGGGACTAGCTCCAGAGACCCAGTACTTC
TRBJ2-3 TRBV5-6 TRBD2 NA CASSLSFELAGTDTQYF TGTGCCAGCAGCTTGTCGTTTGAACTAGCGGGAACTGATACGCAGTATTTT
TRBJ1-1 TRBV6-5 TRBD1 NA CASSSSHGGGLTEAFF TGTGCCAGCAGTTCTTCCCATGGAGGGGGCCTCACTGAAGCTTTCTTT
TRBJ1-5 TRBV10-1 NA few CASSESLPTGLGQPQHF TGCGCCAGCAGTGAGTCCCTCCCTACCGGGTTGGGTCAGCCCCAGCATTTT
TRBJ1-2 TRBV5-5 NA NA CASSLGQSDGYTF TGTGCCAGCAGTCTCGGACAGTCCGATGGCTACACCTTC
TRBJ1-5 TRBV7-8 NA NA CASSSRTEYQPQHF TGTGCCAGCAGCTCCCGGACAGAATATCAGCCCCAGCATTTT
TRBJ2-1 TRBV2 TRBD2 NA CASRMLRSGTRSYNEQFF TGTGCCAGCAGAATGTTAAGAAGCGGGACGCGCTCCTACAATGAGCAGTTCTTC
TRBJ1-5 TRBV19 NA NA CASSRKAGQPQHF TGTGCCAGTAGTCGGAAAGCGGGACAGCCCCAGCATTTT
TRBJ2-2 TRBV5-1 NA NA CASSLQGGDTGELFF TGCGCCAGCAGCTTACAGGGTGGGGACACCGGGGAGCTGTTTTTT
TRBJ2-2 TRBV11-2 TRBD2 NA CASSKGLAEITGELFF TGTGCCAGCAGCAAGGGACTAGCGGAAATAACCGGGGAGCTGTTTTTT
TRBJ1-5 TRBV19 TRBD1 NA CASSIRGDQPQHF TGTGCCAGTAGTATCAGGGGGGACCAGCCCCAGCATTTT
TRBJ1-2 TRBV6-1 TRBD1 NA CASSLTGGGYTF TGTGCCAGCAGTTTAACAGGGGGCGGCTACACCTTC
TRBJ2-1 TRBV30 NA NA CAWARQDEQFF TGTGCCTGGGCCAGACAAGACGAGCAGTTCTTC
TRBJ2-3 TRBV5-1 TRBD1 NA CASSRQGVADTQYF TGCGCCAGCAGCCGTCAGGGGGTTGCAGATACGCAGTATTTT
TRBJ1-5 TRBV28 NA NA CASSPPGQPQHF TGTGCCAGCAGTCCGCCGGGGCAGCCCCAGCATTTT
TRBJ2-3 TRBV2 NA NA CASSDWRGGTDTQYF TGTGCCAGCAGTGACTGGCGGGGCGGCACAGATACGCAGTATTTT